These T cell receptor beta chains were read from a single sample in a study of blood T cells in healthy people across ages. In TCRdb, the 5' RACE reads were re-called with MiXCR into one record per CDR3 protein. The data contain about 640,000 distinct CDR3 sequences, 58% of them seen just once; the ten biggest clones take up roughly 34%. Sequencing was done on a sample of blood. The receptors shown here come from a man aged 60 to 75 in good health. Each CDR3 is given with its conserved first and last residue. D genes are given only for firm matches. Size is omitted from some rows. Given values are once, few, many or a class for expanded clones.

TRBV3-1,-,TRBJ2-1,TRBD1,CASSQGTGAYNEQFF,TGTGCCAGCAGCCAGGGGACAGGGGCCTACAATGAGCAGTTCTTC
TRBV6-1,-,TRBJ2-1,TRBD1,CASSARAGGLRGDEQFF,TGTGCCAGCAGTGCCCGAGCAGGGGGCCTCCGTGGGGATGAGCAGTTCTTC
TRBV12-3/TRBV12-4,-,TRBJ1-2,TRBD1,CAIATGERIGYTF,TGTGCCATAGCGACAGGGGAAAGGATTGGCTACACCTTC
TRBV20-1,-,TRBJ2-7,-,CSARALPQGPSQEAQYF,TGCAGTGCTAGAGCCTTGCCCCAGGGACCATCCCAAGAGGCCCAGTACTTC
TRBV29-1,-,TRBJ2-2,-,CSVGTPLGGPAELFF,TGCAGCGTTGGGACACCGCTCGGTGGTCCGGCGGAGCTGTTTTTT
TRBV9,-,TRBJ2-3,TRBD2,CASSTGSGVYTDTQYF,TGTGCCAGCAGCACGGGTAGCGGGGTATACACAGATACGCAGTATTTT
TRBV12-3/TRBV12-4,-,TRBJ2-3,TRBD2,CASSSLAGTSTDTQYF,TGTGCCAGCAGCTCACTAGCGGGGACTAGCACAGATACGCAGTATTTT
TRBV25-1,once,TRBJ2-5,-,CASRGGLAVETQYF,TGTGCCAGCAGGGGGGGATTGGCGGTGGAGACCCAGTACTTC
TRBV7-2,once,TRBJ2-1,TRBD2,CASSLGALAGGAQFF,TGTGCCAGCAGCTTAGGGGCGCTAGCGGGGGGGGCGCAGTTCTTC
TRBV4-1,-,TRBJ1-4,-,CASSQPPGSGGEGKLFF,TGCGCCAGCAGCCAACCGCCGGGGTCCGGGGGCGAGGGAAAACTGTTTTTT
TRBV6-1,few,TRBJ1-1,-,CASTRRGDTEAFF,TGTGCCAGCACTCGCCGGGGAGACACTGAAGCTTTCTTT
TRBV20-1,few,TRBJ2-5,-,CSARVSARGPQTQYF,TGCAGTGCTAGAGTGTCAGCGAGGGGTCCCCAGACCCAGTACTTC
TRBV29-1,-,TRBJ2-5,-,CSVIRAPETQYF,TGCAGCGTTATCAGGGCTCCGGAGACCCAGTACTTC
TRBV2,-,TRBJ1-1,-,CASRRIRGDTEAFF,TGTGCCAGCAGAAGGATCCGGGGTGACACTGAAGCTTTCTTT
TRBV20-1,-,TRBJ1-2,-,CSSRTGENYGYTF,TGCAGTTCTCGGACGGGGGAAAACTATGGCTACACCTTC
TRBV21-1,-,TRBJ2-5,-,CASSKALARWGGTQYF,TGTGCCAGCAGCAAAGCCCTAGCCCGTTGGGGAGGGACCCAGTACTTC
TRBV11-3,-,TRBJ2-6,-,CASSLQGANVLTF,TGTGCCAGCAGCTTACAGGGGGCCAACGTCCTGACTTTC
TRBV6-5,-,TRBJ1-2,TRBD1,CASSCSRTGCDYTF,TGTGCCAGCAGTTGTAGTAGGACAGGGTGTGACTACACCTTC
TRBV20-1,-,TRBJ1-1,-,CSARDYGTVNTEAFF,TGCAGTGCTAGAGATTACGGGACTGTGAACACTGAAGCTTTCTTT
TRBV7-9,-,TRBJ1-1,TRBD1,CASSRYRGQGNTEAFF,TGTGCCAGCAGCAGATACAGGGGGCAGGGGAACACTGAAGCTTTCTTT
TRBV4-2,many,TRBJ2-5,-,CASSQGASVEETQYF,TGTGCCAGCAGCCAAGGGGCTAGCGTGGAGGAGACCCAGTACTTC
TRBV29-1,once,TRBJ2-5,-,CSVEQVQETQYF,TGCAGCGTAGAACAGGTCCAAGAGACCCAGTACTTC
TRBV11-2,few,TRBJ2-7,-,CASSTGHYEQYF,TGTGCCAGCAGCACGGGCCACTACGAGCAGTACTTC
TRBV6-1,-,TRBJ2-7,TRBD2,CASSSGTSVYEQYF,TGTGCCAGCTCTTCCGGGACTAGCGTCTACGAGCAGTACTTC
TRBV7-2,-,TRBJ2-3,-,CASSSSRLAQYF,TGTGCCAGCAGCTCATCTCGCCTGGCGCAGTATTTT
TRBV11-2,few,TRBJ2-1,TRBD1,CASSLFKTGGADEQFF,TGTGCCAGCAGCTTATTTAAGACAGGGGGCGCAGATGAGCAGTTCTTC
TRBV12-3/TRBV12-4,-,TRBJ2-3,TRBD1,CASSAPGQVADTQYF,TGTGCCAGCAGTGCCCCGGGACAGGTTGCAGATACGCAGTATTTT
TRBV11-1,-,TRBJ1-2,-,CASSRSGTLNYGYTF,TGTGCCAGCAGCCGCAGCGGGACACTGAACTATGGCTACACCTTC
TRBV5-1,-,TRBJ2-6,-,CASSFYQGGGANVLTF,TGCGCCAGCAGCTTCTACCAGGGTGGTGGGGCCAACGTCCTGACTTTC
TRBV12-3/TRBV12-4,few,TRBJ1-1,-,CASTPGRASTGTAEAFF,TGTGCCAGCACCCCGGGCAGGGCAAGCACAGGCACCGCTGAAGCTTTCTTT
TRBV4-1,-,TRBJ2-1,TRBD2,CASSHPLAGRQETQFF,TGCGCCAGCAGCCACCCACTAGCGGGGAGACAAGAGACCCAGTTCTTC
TRBV29-1,-,TRBJ1-1,TRBD1,CSVARGQGYTEAFF,TGCAGCGTTGCCCGAGGACAGGGCTACACTGAAGCTTTCTTT
TRBV18,-,TRBJ2-1,-,CASSPPGPSTYNEQFF,TGTGCCAGCTCACCCCCGGGACCTTCGACCTACAATGAGCAGTTCTTC
TRBV6-6,-,TRBJ2-7,-,CASSSIKGEQYF,TGTGCCAGCAGTTCTATTAAGGGAGAGCAGTACTTC
TRBV29-1,-,TRBJ2-7,TRBD1,CSVGTAAYEQYF,TGCAGCGTCGGGACAGCGGCTTACGAGCAGTACTTC
TRBV15,few,TRBJ2-7,TRBD1,CATSRERVGDRTNYEQYF,TGTGCCACCAGCAGAGAGCGCGTTGGGGACAGAACCAACTACGAGCAGTACTTC